Sequencing of this T cell receptor (beta chain) was carried out in a study of shared clonotypes between healthy human individuals. The CDR3 covers 13 residues. Germline CDR1 is LNHDA and CDR2 is SQIVND (reference sequence). V was clipped by 6 bases and J by 6 bases, with 13 bases between them. General study points: Non-shared clonotypes displayed generation probabilities falling below those of clonotypes present in all four donors.

Sequenced by immunoSEQ multiplex PCR; TCRdb stores in-frame clones only, minus some. The sample includes approximately 2,000,000 clones, approximately 92% of them seen just once. CD45RO-negative, CCR7-positively selected cells formed the naive CD8 fraction, excluding terminally differentiated effector memory CD45RA+ cells. As concerns this clone: Its antigen is currently unknown.

V gene TRBV19 combines with J gene TRBJ2-3, with unresolved D. The receptor was derived from a young man in good health. Some clones in this sample may be carry-over from other donors' samples. The sequenced sample consisted of naive CD8+ T cells from PBMCs. The CDR3 DNA is TGTGCCAGTAGACCTAGAATGTTGGATACGCAGTATTTT. This sequence encodes CASRPRMLDTQYF.